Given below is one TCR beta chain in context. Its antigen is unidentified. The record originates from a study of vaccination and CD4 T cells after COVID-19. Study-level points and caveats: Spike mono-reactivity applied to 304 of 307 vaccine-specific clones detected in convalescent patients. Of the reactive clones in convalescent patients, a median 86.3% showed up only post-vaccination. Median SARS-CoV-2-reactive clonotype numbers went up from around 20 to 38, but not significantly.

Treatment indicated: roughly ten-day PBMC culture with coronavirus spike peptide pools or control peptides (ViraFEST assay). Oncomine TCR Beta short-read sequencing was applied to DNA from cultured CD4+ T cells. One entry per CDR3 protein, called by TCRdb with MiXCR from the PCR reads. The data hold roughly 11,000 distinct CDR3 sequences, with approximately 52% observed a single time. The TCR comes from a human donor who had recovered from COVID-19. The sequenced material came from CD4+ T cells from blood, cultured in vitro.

CDR3 coding DNA: TGTGCTAGTGGTTTGGTACGTCTTGAGGGACTCAATCAGCCCCAGCATTTT. Amino acids: CASGLVRLEGLNQPQHF. The chain uses TRBV12-5 and TRBJ1-5; tentative D call: TRBD1 (5 bases). Germline lookup yields CDR1 LGHNT and CDR2 FRNRAP. The CDR3 consists of 17 residues. Trimming took off 0 bases at V and 3 bases at J, with 15 bases between the two ends.